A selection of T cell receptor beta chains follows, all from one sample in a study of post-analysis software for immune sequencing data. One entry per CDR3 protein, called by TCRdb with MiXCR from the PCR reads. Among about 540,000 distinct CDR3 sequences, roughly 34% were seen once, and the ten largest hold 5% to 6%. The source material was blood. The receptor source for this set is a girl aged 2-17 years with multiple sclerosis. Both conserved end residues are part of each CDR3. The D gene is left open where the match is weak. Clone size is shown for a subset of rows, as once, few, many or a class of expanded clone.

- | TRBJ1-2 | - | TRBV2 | CASSGRTGTNGYTF | TGTGCCAGCAGTGGCAGAACAGGGACCAATGGCTACACCTTC
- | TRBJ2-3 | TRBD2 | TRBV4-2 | CASSQEFGGSTDTQYF | TGTGCCAGCAGCCAAGAATTCGGGGGGAGCACAGATACGCAGTATTTT
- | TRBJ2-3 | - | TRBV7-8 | CASSLGPLRTDTQYF | TGTGCCAGCAGCTTAGGCCCTCTCCGCACAGATACGCAGTATTTT
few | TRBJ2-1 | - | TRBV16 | CASSPVDEQFF | TGTGCCAGCAGCCCTGTTGATGAGCAGTTCTTC
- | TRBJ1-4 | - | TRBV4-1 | CASSQDRNRAIVLVKLFF | TGCGCCAGCAGCCAAGATCGAAACAGGGCGATCGTGCTTGTAAAACTGTTTTTT
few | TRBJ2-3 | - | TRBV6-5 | CASSYVGTDTQYF | TGTGCCAGCAGTTACGTTGGCACAGATACGCAGTATTTT
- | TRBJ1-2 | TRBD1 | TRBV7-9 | CASSRGQIFYGYTF | TGTGCCAGCAGCCGGGGACAGATCTTCTATGGCTACACCTTC
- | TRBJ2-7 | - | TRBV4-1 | CASSQDRGSGYEQYF | TGCGCCAGCAGCCAAGATAGGGGTAGCGGCTACGAGCAGTACTTC
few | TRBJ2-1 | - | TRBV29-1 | CSVARGSLNYNEQFF | TGCAGCGTTGCTCGGGGGTCCCTTAACTACAATGAGCAGTTCTTC
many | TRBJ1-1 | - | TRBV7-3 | CASSLMGSTEAFF | TGTGCCAGCAGCTTAATGGGGAGCACTGAAGCTTTCTTT
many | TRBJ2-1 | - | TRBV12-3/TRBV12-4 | CASSLLSEQFF | TGTGCCAGCAGTTTGTTGAGTGAGCAGTTCTTC
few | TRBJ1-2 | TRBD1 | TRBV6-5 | CASMSGGGGYTF | TGTGCCAGCATGTCAGGGGGCGGAGGCTACACCTTC
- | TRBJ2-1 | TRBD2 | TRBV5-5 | CASSPLAGGTYNEQFF | TGTGCCAGCAGCCCCCTAGCGGGGGGAACCTACAATGAGCAGTTCTTC
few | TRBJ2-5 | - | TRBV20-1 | CSPLNRQIQETQYF | TGCAGTCCCCTAAATCGACAGATACAAGAGACCCAGTACTTC
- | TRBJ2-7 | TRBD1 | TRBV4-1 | CASSQDRNRGNEQYF | TGCGCCAGCAGCCAAGATCGGAACAGGGGGAACGAGCAGTACTTC
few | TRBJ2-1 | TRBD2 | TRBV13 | CASSSKAGGPQFF | TGTGCCAGCAGCTCAAAAGCGGGGGGGCCGCAGTTCTTC
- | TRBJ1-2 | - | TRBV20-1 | CSAPSSPYYGYTF | TGCAGTGCCCCTTCTTCACCCTACTATGGCTACACCTTC
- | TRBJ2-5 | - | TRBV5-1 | CASSWGGPSETQYF | TGCGCCAGCAGCTGGGGCGGACCTTCGGAGACCCAGTACTTC
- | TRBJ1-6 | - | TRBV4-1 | CASSRGYLDNSPLHF | TGCGCCAGCAGCCGAGGGTATCTCGATAATTCACCCCTCCACTTT
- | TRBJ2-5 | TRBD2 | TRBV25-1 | CASSEGASGGGETQYF | TGTGCCAGCAGTGAAGGGGCTAGCGGGGGGGGAGAGACCCAGTACTTC
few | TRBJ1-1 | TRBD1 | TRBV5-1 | CASSGGQINTEAFF | TGCGCCAGCAGCGGGGGACAGATTAACACTGAAGCTTTCTTT
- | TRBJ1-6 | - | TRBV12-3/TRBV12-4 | CASSTGVYNSPLHF | TGTGCCAGCAGTACGGGGGTCTATAATTCACCCCTCCACTTT
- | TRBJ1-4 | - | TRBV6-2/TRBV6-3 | CASSRSSNEKLFF | TGTGCCAGCAGTCGTTCTTCTAATGAAAAACTGTTTTTT
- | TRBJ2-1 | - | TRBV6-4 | CASSDSGDFFEEQFF | TGTGCCAGCAGTGACTCGGGGGATTTCTTTGAGGAGCAGTTCTTC
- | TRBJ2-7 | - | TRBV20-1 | CSAPLDGSYEQYF | TGCAGTGCTCCCTTAGACGGGTCCTACGAGCAGTACTTC
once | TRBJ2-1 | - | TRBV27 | CASSRGLLDNEQFF | TGTGCCAGCAGTCGGGGTCTGTTAGACAATGAGCAGTTCTTC
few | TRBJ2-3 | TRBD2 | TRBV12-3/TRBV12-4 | CASSSNMIAGGVLSDTQYF | TGTGCCAGCAGCAGTAATATGATAGCGGGGGGAGTTCTGTCAGATACGCAGTATTTT
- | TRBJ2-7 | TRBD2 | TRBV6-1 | CASKFPNSGGPSSYEQYF | TGTGCCAGCAAATTCCCGAATAGCGGGGGGCCGAGCTCCTACGAGCAGTACTTC
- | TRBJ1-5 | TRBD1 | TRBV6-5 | CASSRGGRQPQHF | TGTGCCAGCAGCCGAGGGGGCCGACAGCCCCAGCATTTT
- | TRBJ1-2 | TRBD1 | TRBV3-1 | CASSPSTGDNYGYTF | TGTGCCAGCAGCCCCAGCACAGGGGATAACTATGGCTACACCTTC
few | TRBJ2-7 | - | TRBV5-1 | CASSLLPGQTYEQYF | TGCGCCAGCAGTCTCTTACCCGGACAGACCTACGAGCAGTACTTC
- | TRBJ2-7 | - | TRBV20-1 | CSARDEAGAYEQYF | TGCAGTGCTAGAGATGAGGCAGGCGCCTACGAGCAGTACTTC
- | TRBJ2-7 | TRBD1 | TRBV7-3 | CASSPHRDRAVYEQYF | TGTGCCAGCAGCCCCCACCGGGACAGGGCGGTTTACGAGCAGTACTTC
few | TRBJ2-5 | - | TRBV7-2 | CASSRQGPETQYF | TGTGCCAGCAGTCGTCAGGGACCAGAGACCCAGTACTTC
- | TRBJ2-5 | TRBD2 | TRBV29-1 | CSVDRLAGGWETQYF | TGCAGCGTTGACAGACTAGCGGGGGGCTGGGAGACCCAGTACTTC
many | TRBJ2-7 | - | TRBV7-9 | CASEVSRVGSYEQYF | TGTGCCAGCGAAGTCTCCCGGGTCGGATCCTACGAGCAGTACTTC
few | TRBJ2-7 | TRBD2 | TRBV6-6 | CVSQGIERENYEQYF | TGTGTCAGCCAAGGGATTGAGCGGGAGAACTACGAGCAGTACTTC
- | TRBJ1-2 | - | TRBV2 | CASNQGTNYGYTF | TGTGCCAGCAATCAGGGGACGAACTATGGCTACACCTTC